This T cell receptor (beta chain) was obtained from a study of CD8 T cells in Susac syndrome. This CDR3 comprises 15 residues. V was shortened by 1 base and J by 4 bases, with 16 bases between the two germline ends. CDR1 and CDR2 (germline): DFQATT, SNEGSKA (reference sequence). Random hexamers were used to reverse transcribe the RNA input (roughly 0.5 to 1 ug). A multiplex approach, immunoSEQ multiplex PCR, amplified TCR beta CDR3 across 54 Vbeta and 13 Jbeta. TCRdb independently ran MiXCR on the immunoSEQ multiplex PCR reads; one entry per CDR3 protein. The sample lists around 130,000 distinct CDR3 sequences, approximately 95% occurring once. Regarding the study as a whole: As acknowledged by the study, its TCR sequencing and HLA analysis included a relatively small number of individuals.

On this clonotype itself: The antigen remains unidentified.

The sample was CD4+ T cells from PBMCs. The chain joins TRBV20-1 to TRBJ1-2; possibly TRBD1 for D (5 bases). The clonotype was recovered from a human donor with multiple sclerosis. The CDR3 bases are TGCAGTGCTAGAGTGGGCAAGCGAAGGGGCTATGGCTACACCTTC. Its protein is CSARVGKRRGYGYTF.